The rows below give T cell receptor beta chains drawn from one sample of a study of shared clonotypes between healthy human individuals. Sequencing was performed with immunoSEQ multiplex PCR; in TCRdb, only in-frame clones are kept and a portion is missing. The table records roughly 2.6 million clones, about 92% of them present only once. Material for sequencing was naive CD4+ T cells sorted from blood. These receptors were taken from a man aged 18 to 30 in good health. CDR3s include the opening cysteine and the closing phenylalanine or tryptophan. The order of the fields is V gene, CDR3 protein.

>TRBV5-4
CASSLDSIQGSLHF
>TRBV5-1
CASSSVDGSYNEQFF
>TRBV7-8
CASSLAWNTEAFF
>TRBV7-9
CASSVQGNTEAFF
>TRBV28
CASSLTQAQETQYF
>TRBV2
CASSAETGRNEKLFF
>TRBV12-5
CASGLVLRARQETQYF
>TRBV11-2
CASSPRPGTPTLQYF
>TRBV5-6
CASSRLAGYEQYF
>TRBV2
CASSPGTETNQPQHF
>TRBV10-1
CASSTGTSGGANTGELFF
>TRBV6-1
CASRKYRGPDYGYTF
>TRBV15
CATAGGPAKDTQYF